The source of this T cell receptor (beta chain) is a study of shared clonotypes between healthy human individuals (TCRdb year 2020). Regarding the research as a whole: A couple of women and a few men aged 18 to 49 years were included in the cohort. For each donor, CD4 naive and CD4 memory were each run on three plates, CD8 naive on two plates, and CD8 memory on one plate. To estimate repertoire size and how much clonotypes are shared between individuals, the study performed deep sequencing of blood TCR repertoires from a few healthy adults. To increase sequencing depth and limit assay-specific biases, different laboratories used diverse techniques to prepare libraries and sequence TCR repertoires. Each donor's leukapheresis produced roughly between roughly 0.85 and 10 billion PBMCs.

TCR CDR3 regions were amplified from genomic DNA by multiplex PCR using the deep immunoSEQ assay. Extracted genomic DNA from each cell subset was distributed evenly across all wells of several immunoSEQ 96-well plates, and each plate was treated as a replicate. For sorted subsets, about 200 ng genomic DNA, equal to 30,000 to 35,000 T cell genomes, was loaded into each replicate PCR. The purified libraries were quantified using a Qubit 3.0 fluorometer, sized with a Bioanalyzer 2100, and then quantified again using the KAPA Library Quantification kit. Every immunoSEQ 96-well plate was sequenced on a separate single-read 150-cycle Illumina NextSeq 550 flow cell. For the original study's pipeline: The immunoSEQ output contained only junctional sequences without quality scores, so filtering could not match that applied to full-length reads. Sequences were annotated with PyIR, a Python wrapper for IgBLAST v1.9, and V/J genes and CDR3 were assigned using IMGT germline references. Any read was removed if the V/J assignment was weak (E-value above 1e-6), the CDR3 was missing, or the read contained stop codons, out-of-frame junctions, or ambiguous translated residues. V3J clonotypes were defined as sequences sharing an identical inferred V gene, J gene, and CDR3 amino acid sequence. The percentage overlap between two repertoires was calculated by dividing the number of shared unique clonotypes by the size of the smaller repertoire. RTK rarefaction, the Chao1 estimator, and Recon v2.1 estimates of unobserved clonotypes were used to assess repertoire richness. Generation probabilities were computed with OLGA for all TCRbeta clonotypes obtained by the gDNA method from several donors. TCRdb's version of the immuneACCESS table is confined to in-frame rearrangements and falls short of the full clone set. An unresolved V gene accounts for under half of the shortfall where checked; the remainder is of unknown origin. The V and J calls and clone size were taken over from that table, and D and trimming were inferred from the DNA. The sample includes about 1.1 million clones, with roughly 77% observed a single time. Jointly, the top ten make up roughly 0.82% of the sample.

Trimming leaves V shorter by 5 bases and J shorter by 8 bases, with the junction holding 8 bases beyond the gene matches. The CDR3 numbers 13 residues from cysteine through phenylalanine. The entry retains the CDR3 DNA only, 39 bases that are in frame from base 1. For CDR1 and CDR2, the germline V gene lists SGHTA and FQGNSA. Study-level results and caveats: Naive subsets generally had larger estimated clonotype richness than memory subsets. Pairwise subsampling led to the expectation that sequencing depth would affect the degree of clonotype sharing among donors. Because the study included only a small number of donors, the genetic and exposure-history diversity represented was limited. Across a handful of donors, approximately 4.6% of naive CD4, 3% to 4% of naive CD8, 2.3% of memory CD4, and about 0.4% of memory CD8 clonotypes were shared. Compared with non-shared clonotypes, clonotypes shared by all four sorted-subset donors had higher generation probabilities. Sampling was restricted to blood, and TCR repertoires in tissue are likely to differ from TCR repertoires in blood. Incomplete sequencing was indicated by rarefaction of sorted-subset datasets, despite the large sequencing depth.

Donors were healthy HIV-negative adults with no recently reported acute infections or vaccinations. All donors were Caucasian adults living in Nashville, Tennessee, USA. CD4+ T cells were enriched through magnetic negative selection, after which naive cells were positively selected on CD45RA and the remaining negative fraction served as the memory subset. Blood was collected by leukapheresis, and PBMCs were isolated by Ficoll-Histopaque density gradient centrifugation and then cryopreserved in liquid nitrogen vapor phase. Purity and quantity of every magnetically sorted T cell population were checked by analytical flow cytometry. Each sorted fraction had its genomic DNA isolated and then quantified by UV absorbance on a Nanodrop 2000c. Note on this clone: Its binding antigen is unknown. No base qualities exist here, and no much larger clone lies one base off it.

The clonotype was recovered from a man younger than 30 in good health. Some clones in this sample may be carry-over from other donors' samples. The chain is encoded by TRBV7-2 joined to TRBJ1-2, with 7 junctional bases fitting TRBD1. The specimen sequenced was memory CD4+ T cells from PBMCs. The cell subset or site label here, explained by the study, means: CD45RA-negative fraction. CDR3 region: CASSPDREDGYTF. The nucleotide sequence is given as TGTGCCAGCAGCCCCGACAGGGAAGACGGCTACACCTTC.